The entry that follows covers one T cell receptor beta chain sequence. Its antigen is currently unknown. Libraries were made from TCR beta cDNA, and they carried unique molecular identifiers. TCRdb re-called the PCR reads through MiXCR, storing one row per CDR3 protein. This sample has under 900,000 distinct CDR3 sequences, with under 70% found just once. This sample was included in a study of post-analysis software for immune sequencing data. Whole-study context: Patients had relapsing-remitting, secondary progressive or progressive-relapsing multiple sclerosis; some lacked subtype.

General study findings and limits: In patients, five TRBV segments were more frequent than in controls, with TRBV5-6, TRBV5-1 and TRBV20-1 among them.

CDR3 length: 16 amino acids. CDR1 and CDR2 (germline): SQVTM, ANQGSEA. Trimming pared 8 bases from V and 0 bases from J, leaving 20 bases between. Sequences were obtained from blood. The TCR originated in a girl aged 5 to 17 with multiple sclerosis. The rearrangement joins TRBV29-1 to TRBJ2-1; D is unclear. Written as DNA, the CDR3 is TGCAGCTCTGGTAAGGCCCGGCCGAGCTCCTACAATGAGCAGTTCTTC. This encodes CSSGKARPSSYNEQFF.